This T cell receptor beta chain was sequenced in a study of T-cell reconstitution after alpha-beta-depleted transplantation in children. The CDR3 runs to 18 residues. From germline, CDR1 is LGHDT and CDR2 YNNKEL (reference sequence). The TCRbeta library was prepared with unique molecular identifiers. Each CDR3 protein is one row after TCRdb ran MiXCR on the PCR reads. The sample carries just over 70,000 distinct CDR3 sequences, approximately 7.3% recorded once. Remarks on this clonotype: Its ends do not fully match the called genes, so a read error is possible.

The sequencing here drew on PBMCs from the stem cell graft donor, taken from the stem cell graft. This chain links TRBV3-1 with TRBJ1-5; D is perhaps TRBD1 (5 bases). The receptor was derived from a human donor who donated a stem cell graft to a child with acute lymphoblastic leukemia. CDR3 nucleotide sequence: TGTGCCTGCAGCTTGGTTCTGGGGGGGAAAGCGGTCAATCAGCCCCAGCATTTT. Residues: CACSLVLGGKAVNQPQHF.